The rows below give T cell receptor beta chains drawn from one sample of a study of blood T cell repertoires in COVID-19. Profiling relied on immunoSEQ multiplex PCR, and the TCRdb table lists in-frame clones only, not all of them. The data hold around 56,000 clones, with roughly 80% observed a single time. The sample taken for sequencing was peripheral blood. The origin of the receptors is a woman aged 50 to 60 with active or convalescent COVID-19. Both conserved end residues are part of each CDR3. Fields, in order: V gene, D gene, J gene, clone size, CDR3 DNA, CDR3 protein. The D gene is left open where the match is weak. The size of a clone is reported for some rows only, either as once, few or many, or as a class for expanded clones.

TRBV11-2	TRBD1	TRBJ1-3	many	TGTGCCAGCAGCTTAGGGCAGGGGGCTGGAAACACCATATATTTT	CASSLGQGAGNTIYF
TRBV21-1	.	TRBJ1-4	.	TGTGCCAGCAGCAAAGTCTGGCAGGTGCCTAATGAAAAACTGTTTTTT	CASSKVWQVPNEKLFF
TRBV3-1/TRBV3-2	.	TRBJ2-1	.	TGTGCCAGCAGCCAGGCCGACAGGCCAAGCTCCTACAATGAGCAGTTCTTC	CASSQADRPSSYNEQFF
TRBV6-5	.	TRBJ2-3	few	TGTGCCAGCGGAAAACTAGGCGGGGAAGATACGCAGTATTTT	CASGKLGGEDTQYF
TRBV7-9	TRBD1	TRBJ1-2	.	TGTGCCAGCAGCCTTGGACAGGGGCTGAGGGATGGCTACACCTTC	CASSLGQGLRDGYTF
TRBV30	TRBD1	TRBJ2-3	.	TGTGCCTGGAGTTTGGGACAGAACACAGATACGCAGTATTTT	CAWSLGQNTDTQYF
TRBV20-1	TRBD1	TRBJ1-5	.	TGCAGTGCTAGTCCCGGACAGGCTAATCAGCCCCAGCATTTT	CSASPGQANQPQHF
TRBV2	TRBD2	TRBJ2-1	.	TGTGCCAGCAGGGGTACTAGCGGGAGAGGGGGCTATGAGCAGTTCTTC	CASRGTSGRGGYEQFF
TRBV11-2	.	TRBJ2-1	.	TGTGCCAGCAGCTTACAACTTTACAATGAGCAGTTCTTC	CASSLQLYNEQFF
TRBV6-6	.	TRBJ2-7	many	TGTGCCAGCGGGACTCTCTACGAGCAGTACTTC	CASGTLYEQYF
TRBV6-1	.	TRBJ2-7	.	TGTGCCAGCAGTGAAGCCTGGACCGCAGGGGCTCCCTACGAGCAGTACTTC	CASSEAWTAGAPYEQYF
TRBV29-1	.	TRBJ2-4	.	TGCAGCGTTGGGGTAGCAGGGTTTGTAGAAAACATTCAGTACTTC	CSVGVAGFVENIQYF
TRBV10-3	.	TRBJ1-6	.	TGTGCCATCCTAGAGAATTCACCCCTCCACTTT	CAILENSPLHF
TRBV7-6	.	TRBJ2-2	.	TGTGCCAGCAGCTCCTTACAGGATTACACCGGGGAGCTGTTTTTT	CASSSLQDYTGELFF
TRBV28	TRBD2	TRBJ2-5	.	TGTGCCAGCAGTTTAGCGGGGGGGGAGACCCAGTACTTC	CASSLAGGETQYF
TRBV9	TRBD1	TRBJ2-5	.	TGTGCCAGCAGCGTAGGGGGACAGGGGTACCAAGAGACCCAGTACTTC	CASSVGGQGYQETQYF
TRBV19	TRBD1	TRBJ2-3	few	TGTGCCAGTAGACGGACAGGGAGCGTGGATACGCAGTATTTT	CASRRTGSVDTQYF
TRBV29-1	TRBD1	TRBJ2-1	once	TGCAGCGTTGAAGGGGGACAGGGGTCCTACAATGAGCAGTTCTTC	CSVEGGQGSYNEQFF
TRBV7-6	TRBD2	TRBJ2-1	.	TGTGCCAGCAGCTTAGAGGGACTAGCAACCAATGAGCAGTTCTTC	CASSLEGLATNEQFF
TRBV29-1	.	TRBJ2-6	few	TGCAGCGGCATAGACAGTTCTGGGGCCAACGTCCTGACTTTC	CSGIDSSGANVLTF
TRBV6-5	.	TRBJ2-5	.	TGTGCCAGCAGTTCGCTAGAAGAGACCCAGTACTTC	CASSSLEETQYF
TRBV27	.	TRBJ2-3	.	TGTGCCAGCACCCCTCAGGGTTGGACAGATACGCAGTATTTT	CASTPQGWTDTQYF
TRBV27	TRBD1	TRBJ1-4	.	TGTGCCAGCAGGAGACAGGGGGGGGCTGAAAAACTGTTTTTT	CASRRQGGAEKLFF
TRBV10-1	.	TRBJ2-1	.	TGCGCCAGCAGTGAGTACCGGGACATTGCGTTCTTC	CASSEYRDIAFF
TRBV10-2	.	TRBJ2-4	once	TGCGCCAGCCTGAGTGAGGGGAGGGCCAAAAACATTCAGTACTTC	CASLSEGRAKNIQYF
TRBV10-3	TRBD1	TRBJ1-1	.	TGTGCCATCAGGGGACAGGAGACCAACACTGAAGCTTTCTTT	CAIRGQETNTEAFF
TRBV2	.	TRBJ2-5	.	TGTGCCAGCAGTGTCGACAGGAACCAAGAGACCCAGTACTTC	CASSVDRNQETQYF
TRBV19	TRBD2	TRBJ2-7	.	TGTGCCAGTAGGAGCCTCGCGGGAGGAGGCTACGAGCAGTACTTC	CASRSLAGGGYEQYF
TRBV2	.	TRBJ1-6	.	TGTGCCAGCAGAGGGGTTTATAATTCACCCCTCCACTTT	CASRGVYNSPLHF
TRBV7-9	TRBD1	TRBJ1-6	few	TGTGCCAGCAGCTATCAGGGGGTTCAATCACCCCTCCACTTT	CASSYQGVQSPLHF
TRBV24-1	TRBD2	TRBJ2-3	.	TGTGCCACCAGTGATTATAGCGGGAGGGCAGATACGCAGTATTTT	CATSDYSGRADTQYF
TRBV19	TRBD1	TRBJ1-1	.	TGTGCCAGTAGTATAGATTCTTACAGGGGTACTGAAGCTTTCTTT	CASSIDSYRGTEAFF
TRBV23-1	TRBD2	TRBJ2-1	.	TGCGCCAGCAGCATAGTGGGACTAGCGGTTTACAATGAGCAGTTCTTC	CASSIVGLAVYNEQFF
TRBV12-5	.	TRBJ1-2	few	TGTGCTAGTGGTTCCCAATTTAGTGGCTACACCTTC	CASGSQFSGYTF
TRBV6-1	TRBD1	TRBJ1-4	few	TGTGCCAGCAGTGCCGACAGGGATAGGGCAACTAATGAAAAACTGTTTTTT	CASSADRDRATNEKLFF
TRBV14	TRBD1	TRBJ2-7	.	TGTGCCAGCAGCCGTTCCGGGACAGGGGTTTACGAGCAGTACTTC	CASSRSGTGVYEQYF
TRBV12-5	.	TRBJ1-5	.	TGTGCTAGTGGTTTGGCCGGGACATCGAGCAATCAGCCCCAGCATTTT	CASGLAGTSSNQPQHF
TRBV4-1	TRBD1	TRBJ1-6	.	TGCGCCAGCAGCCAAGATGGAAGGGACAGGGCCCAAAATTCACCCCTCCACTTT	CASSQDGRDRAQNSPLHF
TRBV6-5	.	TRBJ1-6	.	TGTGCCACGAGGCCGAAGGCAGGGCGGAATTCACCCCTCCACTTT	CATRPKAGRNSPLHF
TRBV5-4	TRBD1	TRBJ2-2	.	TGTGCCAGCAGCCGCACCGGGACAGGGGGCTTAGGCGGGGAGCTGTTTTTT	CASSRTGTGGLGGELFF
TRBV12-3/TRBV12-4	.	TRBJ1-2	few	TGTGCCAGCAGTCGTGGACAGCGAAATGACTACACCTTC	CASSRGQRNDYTF
TRBV3-1/TRBV3-2	TRBD2	TRBJ2-3	.	TGTGCCAGCAGCCAGGCAGCGGGAGACGCAGATACGCAGTATTTT	CASSQAAGDADTQYF
TRBV30	TRBD1	TRBJ1-2	few	TGTGCCTGGAACCCGGGACAGGGGGCGGGCTACACCTTC	CAWNPGQGAGYTF
TRBV11-2	.	TRBJ2-3	.	TGTGCCAGCAGCTTTTCGTCCTTCGGCGGTGTTGGCACAGATACGCAGTATTTT	CASSFSSFGGVGTDTQYF
TRBV4-1	TRBD2	TRBJ2-1	.	TGCGCCAGCAGCCAAGGGGGCCAGTGGGGCGGGAGGGATAATGAGCAGTTCTTC	CASSQGGQWGGRDNEQFF
TRBV7-9	TRBD1	TRBJ1-1	.	TGTGCCAGCAGCTTACGGGGACAGGGAGGGCCTGAAGCTTTCTTT	CASSLRGQGGPEAFF
TRBV5-4	.	TRBJ1-1	.	TGTGCCAGCAGCTTGGGGGGCGACACTGAAGCTTTCTTT	CASSLGGDTEAFF
TRBV19	.	TRBJ2-5	.	TGTGCCAGTAGAAACCCGGACCAAGAGACCCAGTACTTC	CASRNPDQETQYF
TRBV3-1/TRBV3-2	TRBD2	TRBJ2-1	.	TGTGCCAGCAGCCAAGGGAGCGGGATCTACAATGAGCAGTTCTTC	CASSQGSGIYNEQFF
TRBV4-1	TRBD2	TRBJ2-1	.	TGCGCCAGCAGCCAAGTCGGGGAGGGGCGGGAGGCTCACAATGAGCAGTTCTTC	CASSQVGEGREAHNEQFF
TRBV18	.	TRBJ1-3	few	TGTGCCAGCTTAACTTCGGTCTCTGGAAACACCATATATTTT	CASLTSVSGNTIYF
TRBV7-2	TRBD1	TRBJ1-1	.	TGTGCCAGCAGCTTATCCTTGACAGGGGGAACTGAAGCTTTCTTT	CASSLSLTGGTEAFF
TRBV27	.	TRBJ1-2	.	TGTGCCAGCAGTAACCAACAGGGACGCTATGGCTACACCTTC	CASSNQQGRYGYTF
TRBV5-1	.	TRBJ2-5	.	TGCGCCAGCAGCTGGAGGGTTGGTCCCCAAGAGACCCAGTACTTC	CASSWRVGPQETQYF
TRBV19	TRBD2	TRBJ2-2	.	TGTGCCACCTCTAGGACTAGCGGGATGAGGGTTGGCACCGGGGAGCTGTTTTTT	CATSRTSGMRVGTGELFF